The T cell receptor beta chain under discussion was sequenced for a study of Ad26.COV2.S vaccination and SARS-CoV-2 variants. Study-level background: Into the muscle, Ad26.COV2.S was dosed once or twice, 56 days apart.

This clone showed up just a few times. The antigen is undetermined. Treatment denoted: 15 to 20 received Ad26.COV2.S at low or high dose, single or two shots; about 5 received placebo; per-sample allocation not given. Specimen acquisition occurred on day 63 following the initial vaccine or placebo injection. It was an adult aged 18-55 years in Boston who was the donor. Study outcomes and limitations: Vaccine and placebo recipients had comparable breadth of non-spike TCRs. Vaccinees showed greater spike-specific TCR breadth than placebo recipients.

The germline V gene encodes CDR1 MNHEY and CDR2 SVGAGI. The ends were cut back, 4 bases at V and 5 bases at J, with 3 bases in the middle. The CDR3 loop spans 11 amino acids. TCRdb's copy holds only in-frame clones and misses some; the assay was immunoSEQ multiplex PCR. The sample carries roughly 700,000 clones, about 89% recorded once. The source material was peripheral blood, sampled in a trial of Ad26.COV2.S vaccine versus placebo. V is TRBV6-5 and J is TRBJ2-1; D gene unclear. The TCR was taken from a person between 18 and 59 years old who received the Ad26.COV2.S COVID-19 vaccine or a placebo. The CDR3 nucleotides read TGTGCCAGCAGTTTCCACAATGAGCAGTTCTTC. This sequence encodes CASSFHNEQFF.